The T cell receptor (beta chain) under discussion was sequenced for a study of regulatory T cells in long-lasting Graves disease. Study-wide background: Graves' cases, newly diagnosed, had used antithyroid drugs under 3 months.

In building TCR beta libraries, iRepertoire HTBI primers were used together with Arm-PCR of CDR3 regions. TCRdb re-derived calls from the multiplex PCR reads in MiXCR, one entry per CDR3 protein. The table has about 540,000 distinct CDR3 sequences, 13% seen once. Time point of the sample: newly diagnosed GD, antithyroid drugs for less than 3 months. PBMC-extracted RNA yielded the TCR library. Study-level findings and limits: There were preferences for TRBV28, TRBJ1-2 and TRBJ2-5 in persistent disease.

The CDR3 is 16 amino acids. Per germline, CDR1 SGHNT and CDR2 YYREEE (reference sequence). The V gene lost 0 bases and the J gene lost 10 bases, with 17 bases spanning the gap. As concerns this clonotype: The antigen is undetermined.

This sample was shared with a second study, whose subject was T cells in Graves' hyperthyroidism and ophthalmopathy. That paper notes: HTBI primers were used for first-round RT-PCR of the TCR CDR3. Most thyroid clonotypes with frequency above 0.001 were detected in blood.

The chain combines TRBV5-4 with TRBJ1-6; tentatively, D is TRBD1 (5 bases). This clonotype originated in a young man with Graves disease. Sequenced material: peripheral blood mononuclear cells (PBMCs), taken at new diagnosis, from a patient treated with antithyroid drugs. CDR3 in amino acids: CASSLEEAGWGSPLHF. The CDR3 DNA sequence: TGTGCCAGCAGCTTGGAGGAAGCGGGATGGGGGTCACCCCTCCACTTT.